Listed below are T cell receptor beta chains from one sample, sequenced in a study of post-analysis software for immune sequencing data. TCRdb re-called the PCR reads through MiXCR, storing one row per CDR3 protein. The sample has roughly 620,000 distinct CDR3 sequences, 44% seen once. The sequenced material came from blood. These receptor sequences come from a girl under 18 with multiple sclerosis. CDR3s leave out the opening cysteine and the closing phenylalanine or tryptophan.

j_call v_call cdr3_aa
TRBJ1-2 TRBV12-3/TRBV12-4 ASSLYMRGYT
TRBJ2-5 TRBV12-5 ASGLPSGSRETQY
TRBJ2-7 TRBV6-6 ASSYAMGHPAYEQY
TRBJ1-2 TRBV29-1 SVNSAGREYGYT
TRBJ1-6 TRBV11-2 ASSLPPSGRWGNSPLH
TRBJ2-6 TRBV10-3 AIAGSGANVLT
TRBJ2-2 TRBV5-1 ASSRLTAVGTGELF
TRBJ1-1 TRBV20-1 SALNYIGTLHTEAF
TRBJ1-5 TRBV6-1 ASSEAPGQPNQPQH
TRBJ2-3 TRBV24-1 ATEGSTDTQY
TRBJ1-6 TRBV29-1 SVAFGDRSPLH
TRBJ2-5 TRBV20-1 SARAGAQETQY
TRBJ1-2 TRBV5-1 ASRQGYRNNYGYT
TRBJ2-7 TRBV5-8 ASSSWTGGNYEQY
TRBJ2-7 TRBV12-3/TRBV12-4 ASSLSASTYEQY
TRBJ2-1 TRBV9 ASSVEGGVNEQF
. TRBV6-5 ASRTTEYEQY
TRBJ1-1 TRBV20-1 SARGGLENTEAF
TRBJ2-7 TRBV3-1 ASSIGGASYEQY
TRBJ1-5 TRBV5-5 ASSLGAGGIRGNQPQH
TRBJ1-2 TRBV5-1 ASSLVDRGGYGYT
TRBJ2-1 TRBV10-3 AISDFQGADNEQF
TRBJ2-5 TRBV11-3 ASSLGSGTGQETQY
TRBJ2-5 TRBV18 ASSRLSQETQY
TRBJ2-1 TRBV7-3 ASSPASGHDEQF
TRBJ2-3 TRBV12-3/TRBV12-4 ASSGDRITDTQY
TRBJ1-2 TRBV6-6 ASSYYGQNYGYT
TRBJ1-6 TRBV5-1 ASSLETAGNNSPLH
TRBJ2-5 TRBV4-1 ASSPVRGPQETQY
TRBJ2-1 TRBV12-3/TRBV12-4 ASRLGGPGHLYNEQF
. TRBV12-3/TRBV12-4 ASSGTGRDEQY
TRBJ1-1 TRBV15 ATSRDYGRITEAF
TRBJ2-1 TRBV9 ASSAAGPPHSYNEQF
TRBJ2-1 TRBV5-6 ASSGGQGVYNEQF
TRBJ2-5 TRBV20-1 SARPRDSQETQY
TRBJ2-7 TRBV5-6 ASSHPTNEQY
TRBJ1-4 TRBV4-2 ASSQLDQNEKLF
. TRBV4-1 ASSHPAMETQY
TRBJ2-1 TRBV7-2 ASTPVVRVEQF
TRBJ1-1 TRBV5-1 ASSGQVGDTEAF
TRBJ2-1 TRBV11-3 ASSLDQPSGVNEQF
TRBJ1-4 TRBV20-1 SARAGQGSGKLF
TRBJ2-3 TRBV20-1 SARELGGADTQY
TRBJ2-1 TRBV12-3/TRBV12-4 ASSLTGLAYNEQF
TRBJ2-7 TRBV4-1 ASSQDDRGSYEQY
TRBJ2-3 TRBV12-3/TRBV12-4 ASSLDSGKGQY
. TRBV20-1 SAPNHREPTYEQY
TRBJ2-3 TRBV11-2 ASSLDRQLPTDTQY